This T cell receptor (beta chain) derives from a study of cytomegalovirus exposure and HLA in healthy donors. CDR1 SGHDT and CDR2 YYEEEE come from the germline V gene. Trimming took 1 base from V and 4 from J, leaving 9 bases between them. This CDR3 is built from 13 residues. Both 60 Vbeta primers and 13 Jbeta primers went into the PCR. Libraries were prepared by immunoSEQ multiplex PCR; TCRdb keeps only in-frame clonotypes and omits some of them. Counted here are about 170,000 clones, about 62% occurring once; the ten biggest clones make up over 2.5%. The V gene is TRBV5-6, the J gene TRBJ2-7; D call uncertain. The clonotype comes from a man aged 40-49 years in good health and CMV-seronegative. Sequenced input: PBMCs. The DNA of the CDR3 is TGTGCCAGCAGCTTGCGAGCTGTTTACGAGCAGTACTTC. Translating it yields CASSLRAVYEQYF.